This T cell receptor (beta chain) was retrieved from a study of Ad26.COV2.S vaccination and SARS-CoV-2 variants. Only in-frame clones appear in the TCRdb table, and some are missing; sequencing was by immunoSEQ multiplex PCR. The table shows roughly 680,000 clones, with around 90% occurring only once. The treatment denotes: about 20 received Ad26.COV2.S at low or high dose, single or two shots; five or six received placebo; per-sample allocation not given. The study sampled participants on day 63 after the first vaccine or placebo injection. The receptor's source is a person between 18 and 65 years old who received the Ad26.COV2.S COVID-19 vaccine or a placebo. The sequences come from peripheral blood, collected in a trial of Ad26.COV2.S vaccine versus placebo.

CDR3 loop: CASSTGWETQYF. In DNA form, the CDR3 reads TGTGCCAGCAGTACAGGGTGGGAGACCCAGTACTTC. This chain connects TRBV27 to TRBJ2-5, with D possibly matching TRBD1 (6 bases). This CDR3 contains 12 residues. The germline V and J ends were trimmed by 5 bases and 5 bases, with 9 bases remaining between them. CDR1 and CDR2 (germline): MNHEY, SMNVEV (reference sequence).